This T cell receptor (beta chain) originates from a study of blood T cell repertoires in COVID-19. Turning to the study itself: T cells, B-cell-depleted T cells, or PBMCs supplied cDNA or gDNA.

The CDR3 is 15 amino acids. V was clipped by 5 bases and J by 4 bases; unmatched bases: 2. The germline gives CDR1 SGHVS, CDR2 FQNEAQ. Assay used: immunoSEQ multiplex PCR; TCRdb lists only in-frame clones, some missing. The sample contains some 110,000 clones, about 75% of which appear only once. The receptor was isolated from a woman aged 70 to 79 with acute or convalescent COVID-19. The sequencing sample was made of peripheral blood. This sequence joins TRBV7-8 and TRBJ2-2; 12 bases fit TRBD1. The CDR3 DNA reads as TGTGCCAGCAGCCAGGGACAGGGGGCCACCGGGGAGCTGTTTTTT. Amino acids: CASSQGQGATGELFF.